These T cell receptor beta chains were read from a single sample in a study of T cells after yellow fever vaccination. Each CDR3 protein gets one entry after TCRdb re-called the 5' RACE reads with MiXCR. The sample has 400,000 or so distinct CDR3 sequences; around a tenth are singletons. The sequences come from PBMCs, collected on the day of the first yellow fever vaccination. These receptors came from a man younger than 30 who received the YFV17D yellow fever vaccine. Each CDR3 is given with its conserved first and last residue. A D gene is named only where the DNA matches it firmly. Where a row states a size, it is once, few, many or the class of an expanded clone; other rows omit it.

v_gene: TRBV7-3
abundance: -
j_gene: TRBJ1-2
d_gene: TRBD1
len: 14
CDR3nt: TGTGCCAGCAGCTCGACAGGGGCAAACTATGGCTACACCTTC
CDR3aa: CASSSTGANYGYTF

v_gene: TRBV7-9
abundance: few
j_gene: TRBJ2-1
d_gene: TRBD2
len: 16
CDR3nt: TGTGCCAGCAGCCTGGATCAGCGGGGGGGTTACAATGAGCAGTTCTTC
CDR3aa: CASSLDQRGGYNEQFF

v_gene: TRBV7-2
abundance: few
j_gene: TRBJ2-1
d_gene: TRBD2
len: 13
CDR3nt: TGTGCCAGCAGCTCCACCTCTAGCGGGGGGATACTCTTC
CDR3aa: CASSSTSSGGILF

v_gene: TRBV10-3
abundance: few
j_gene: TRBJ2-1
d_gene: TRBD1
len: 14
CDR3nt: TGTGCCATCCGACAGGGGTTCTCCTACAATGAGCAGTTCTTC
CDR3aa: CAIRQGFSYNEQFF

v_gene: TRBV5-1
abundance: few
j_gene: TRBJ2-3
d_gene: -
len: 15
CDR3nt: TGCGCCAGCAGCTTGGGTAGCGGATTCACAGATACGCAGTATTTT
CDR3aa: CASSLGSGFTDTQYF

v_gene: TRBV7-9
abundance: -
j_gene: TRBJ1-1
d_gene: -
len: 13
CDR3nt: TGTGCCAGCAGCTTAGAACAGGGAATTGAAGCTTTCTTT
CDR3aa: CASSLEQGIEAFF

v_gene: TRBV9
abundance: few
j_gene: TRBJ2-1
d_gene: TRBD2
len: 16
CDR3nt: TGTGCCAGCAGCCCCTGGACTAGCGGGAACTACAATGAGCAGTTCTTC
CDR3aa: CASSPWTSGNYNEQFF

v_gene: TRBV30
abundance: many
j_gene: TRBJ2-3
d_gene: -
len: 14
CDR3nt: TGTGCCTGGAGTCCTGGCGCGGACGGAGATACGCAGTATTTT
CDR3aa: CAWSPGADGDTQYF

v_gene: TRBV28
abundance: -
j_gene: TRBJ2-2
d_gene: TRBD1
len: 14
CDR3nt: TGTGCCAGCATTACGACAGGGATCACCGGGGAGCTGTTTTTT
CDR3aa: CASITTGITGELFF

v_gene: TRBV7-9
abundance: few
j_gene: TRBJ2-2
d_gene: TRBD1
len: 17
CDR3nt: TGTGCCAGCAGCCCGGCGGGACAGGGCTTTGTCACCGGGGAGCTGTTTTTT
CDR3aa: CASSPAGQGFVTGELFF

v_gene: TRBV29-1
abundance: -
j_gene: TRBJ2-7
d_gene: -
len: 12
CDR3nt: TGCAGCGCGACAGTTTCCTCCTACGAGCAGTACTTC
CDR3aa: CSATVSSYEQYF

v_gene: TRBV5-1
abundance: -
j_gene: TRBJ2-3
d_gene: TRBD2
len: 17
CDR3nt: TGCGCCAGCAGCTCTCTAGCGGGGGGTCTGAGGACAGATACGCAGTATTTT
CDR3aa: CASSSLAGGLRTDTQYF

v_gene: TRBV7-2
abundance: -
j_gene: TRBJ1-2
d_gene: -
len: 14
CDR3nt: TGTGCCAGCAGCTTAGACTCAACTACAGCTCGCTACACCTTC
CDR3aa: CASSLDSTTARYTF

v_gene: TRBV3-1
abundance: few
j_gene: TRBJ1-1
d_gene: -
len: 14
CDR3nt: TGTGCCAGCACCTCTCAGATCCCCAACACTGAAGCTTTCTTT
CDR3aa: CASTSQIPNTEAFF

v_gene: TRBV6-1
abundance: -
j_gene: TRBJ2-1
d_gene: TRBD2
len: 16
CDR3nt: TGTGCCAGCAGTGAAACTCCGGGACTAGCGGGCAATGAGCAGTTCTTC
CDR3aa: CASSETPGLAGNEQFF

v_gene: TRBV4-3
abundance: few
j_gene: TRBJ2-3
d_gene: TRBD2
len: 17
CDR3nt: TGCGCCAGCAGCCAATCAGGGACTAGCGGGATAGCAGATACGCAGTATTTT
CDR3aa: CASSQSGTSGIADTQYF

v_gene: TRBV11-2
abundance: many
j_gene: TRBJ1-4
d_gene: -
len: 16
CDR3nt: TGTGCCAGCAGCGCCCGGGGGGGGCAGGGGCATGAAAAACTGTTTTTT
CDR3aa: CASSARGGQGHEKLFF

v_gene: TRBV7-2
abundance: few
j_gene: TRBJ2-3
d_gene: -
len: 14
CDR3nt: TGTGCCAGCAGCTTTATCCAGGGAGGAGATACGCAGTATTTT
CDR3aa: CASSFIQGGDTQYF

v_gene: TRBV5-1
abundance: -
j_gene: TRBJ2-5
d_gene: -
len: 15
CDR3nt: TGCGCCAGCAGCCCCGGGACCCAAAGCCGGGAGACCCAGTACTTC
CDR3aa: CASSPGTQSRETQYF

v_gene: TRBV20-1
abundance: few
j_gene: TRBJ1-5
d_gene: TRBD1
len: 15
CDR3nt: TGCAGTGCCCTGGACAGGCCCTTCGGGAATCAGCCCCAGCATTTT
CDR3aa: CSALDRPFGNQPQHF

v_gene: TRBV29-1
abundance: -
j_gene: TRBJ2-5
d_gene: -
len: 16
CDR3nt: TGCAGCGTTGAAGATCTCCTCAGTGAAGCCCAAGAGACCCAGTACTTC
CDR3aa: CSVEDLLSEAQETQYF

v_gene: TRBV2
abundance: few
j_gene: TRBJ2-1
d_gene: -
len: 14
CDR3nt: TGTGCCACCTTTCGGGGGACCTCCTACAATGAGCAGTTCTTC
CDR3aa: CATFRGTSYNEQFF

v_gene: TRBV6-5
abundance: few
j_gene: TRBJ2-1
d_gene: TRBD1
len: 15
CDR3nt: TGTGCCAGCAGTTACACTGGGACAGGCAAAAATGAGCAGTTCTTC
CDR3aa: CASSYTGTGKNEQFF

v_gene: TRBV5-1
abundance: few
j_gene: TRBJ1-3
d_gene: -
len: 14
CDR3nt: TGCGCCAGCAGCTTGGTCCCAGGTGGAAACACCATATATTTT
CDR3aa: CASSLVPGGNTIYF

v_gene: TRBV12-3/TRBV12-4
abundance: many
j_gene: TRBJ2-3
d_gene: TRBD2
len: 14
CDR3nt: TGTGCCAGCAGTACCGGGACTACCACAGATACGCAGTATTTT
CDR3aa: CASSTGTTTDTQYF

v_gene: TRBV20-1
abundance: few
j_gene: TRBJ2-3
d_gene: -
len: 14
CDR3nt: TGCAGTGCCACCGTAATCAGGGGCGGCTATACGCAGTATTTT
CDR3aa: CSATVIRGGYTQYF

v_gene: TRBV3-1
abundance: -
j_gene: TRBJ2-3
d_gene: TRBD2
len: 17
CDR3nt: TGTGCCAGCAGCCAAGCCAGCGGGGGGGTCGGCACAGATACGCAGTATTTT
CDR3aa: CASSQASGGVGTDTQYF

v_gene: TRBV15
abundance: -
j_gene: TRBJ1-5
d_gene: -
len: 12
CDR3nt: TGTGCCACCAGCAGCTTGAATCAGCCCCAGCATTTT
CDR3aa: CATSSLNQPQHF

v_gene: TRBV7-2
abundance: few
j_gene: TRBJ2-5
d_gene: TRBD2
len: 17
CDR3nt: TGTGCCAGCAGCCCCTGGGGGGGGTTTTCTAACGGAGAGACCCAGTACTTC
CDR3aa: CASSPWGGFSNGETQYF

v_gene: TRBV12-3/TRBV12-4
abundance: few
j_gene: TRBJ2-5
d_gene: TRBD1
len: 14
CDR3nt: TGTGCCAGCAGTGCCGGACAGGACCAAGAGACCCAGTACTTC
CDR3aa: CASSAGQDQETQYF

v_gene: TRBV28
abundance: many
j_gene: TRBJ2-3
d_gene: -
len: 12
CDR3nt: TGTGCCAGCAGTCTTAGCACAGATACGCAGTATTTT
CDR3aa: CASSLSTDTQYF

v_gene: TRBV12-3/TRBV12-4
abundance: -
j_gene: TRBJ1-1
d_gene: -
len: 14
CDR3nt: TGTGCCAGCAGCCCCCGCAGGGGTGTCGCTGAAGCTTTCTTT
CDR3aa: CASSPRRGVAEAFF

v_gene: TRBV6-1
abundance: -
j_gene: TRBJ1-2
d_gene: -
len: 13
CDR3nt: TGTGCCAGCAGGGCTGGAACAGACTATGGCTACACCTTC
CDR3aa: CASRAGTDYGYTF

v_gene: TRBV5-1
abundance: -
j_gene: TRBJ1-4
d_gene: TRBD1
len: 16
CDR3nt: TGCGCCAGCAGCTTCAGGACAGGGATGGATACTGAAAAACTGTTTTTT
CDR3aa: CASSFRTGMDTEKLFF

v_gene: TRBV15
abundance: -
j_gene: TRBJ2-7
d_gene: TRBD1
len: 17
CDR3nt: TGTGCCACCAGCAGAGATCAACTGGGTACAGGGGACTACGAGCAGTACTTC
CDR3aa: CATSRDQLGTGDYEQYF

v_gene: TRBV5-1
abundance: few
j_gene: TRBJ2-7
d_gene: -
len: 13
CDR3nt: TGCGCCAGCAGCTTGGCCACTATTTACGAGCAGTACTTC
CDR3aa: CASSLATIYEQYF

v_gene: TRBV5-4
abundance: -
j_gene: TRBJ2-3
d_gene: TRBD2
len: 15
CDR3nt: TGTGCCAGCAGGGCTAGCGGGGGGCGCACAGATACGCAGTATTTT
CDR3aa: CASRASGGRTDTQYF

v_gene: TRBV6-5
abundance: many
j_gene: TRBJ2-3
d_gene: TRBD2
len: 15
CDR3nt: TGTGCCAGCAGTTACTCGATCAGCGGGGGTGATACGCAGTATTTT
CDR3aa: CASSYSISGGDTQYF

v_gene: TRBV6-1
abundance: few
j_gene: TRBJ1-2
d_gene: -
len: 13
CDR3nt: TGTGCCAGCAGACCCGGGAAAACCTATGGCTACACCTTC
CDR3aa: CASRPGKTYGYTF

v_gene: TRBV29-1
abundance: few
j_gene: TRBJ2-7
d_gene: -
len: 12
CDR3nt: TGCAGCGTTGCGGACAGTTCCTACGAGCAGTACTTC
CDR3aa: CSVADSSYEQYF

v_gene: TRBV5-1
abundance: few
j_gene: TRBJ2-3
d_gene: -
len: 14
CDR3nt: TGCGCCAGCCAGGGATTTCCCAGTTCAGATACGCAGTATTTT
CDR3aa: CASQGFPSSDTQYF

v_gene: TRBV5-1
abundance: -
j_gene: TRBJ1-2
d_gene: -
len: 15
CDR3nt: TGCGCCAGCAGCTTGGAGCCGACAGCTAACTATGGCTACACCTTC
CDR3aa: CASSLEPTANYGYTF

v_gene: TRBV12-3/TRBV12-4
abundance: many
j_gene: TRBJ2-5
d_gene: TRBD1
len: 16
CDR3nt: TGTGCCAGCAGCCCAACGGACAGGGGGCATCACGAGACCCAGTACTTC
CDR3aa: CASSPTDRGHHETQYF

v_gene: TRBV12-5
abundance: few
j_gene: TRBJ2-1
d_gene: -
len: 16
CDR3nt: TGTGCTAGTGGTTCCTTGAAGGGGAGCTCCTACAATGAGCAGTTCTTC
CDR3aa: CASGSLKGSSYNEQFF

v_gene: TRBV6-4
abundance: -
j_gene: TRBJ1-1
d_gene: TRBD1
len: 15
CDR3nt: TGTGCCAGCATCGTGACAGGGGCCCCGAACACTGAAGCTTTCTTT
CDR3aa: CASIVTGAPNTEAFF

v_gene: TRBV12-5
abundance: few
j_gene: TRBJ2-3
d_gene: -
len: 17
CDR3nt: TGTGCTAGTGGTTTTATCGTCGGGAGACAGGGATCAGATACGCAGTATTTT
CDR3aa: CASGFIVGRQGSDTQYF

v_gene: TRBV5-1
abundance: -
j_gene: TRBJ1-1
d_gene: -
len: 16
CDR3nt: TGCGCCAGCAGCTTGGCCCTCGGGGGAGCTGACACTGAAGCTTTCTTT
CDR3aa: CASSLALGGADTEAFF